The clone carrying this T cell receptor (beta chain) came up many times. Original processing notes: Filtering was not the same, since immunoSEQ gave junction-only sequences without quality scores. Produced via immunoSEQ multiplex PCR; TCRdb's table is partial and in-frame only. V, J and clone size reflect that table, while D and trimming were determined from the DNA. The sample lists about 480,000 clones, roughly 85% seen once, with 9.5% to 15% in the top ten. The data originate from a study of shared clonotypes between healthy human individuals. Adults of Caucasian background living in Nashville, Tennessee made up all donors. Trimming pared 8 bases from V and 2 bases from J, leaving 12 bases between. Germline V gives CDR1 LNHNV, CDR2 YYDKDF (reference sequence). The CDR3 runs to 13 residues.

The TCR comes from a woman aged 40 to 50 in good health. Some clones in this sample may be carry-over from other donors' samples. The V gene is TRBV15, the J gene TRBJ2-5; maybe TRBD2 (6 bases). Source material: PBMCs. CDR3 DNA sequence: TGTGCCACCGCCCGGAGGGTGCAAGAGACCCAGTACTTC. Encoded protein: CATARRVQETQYF.